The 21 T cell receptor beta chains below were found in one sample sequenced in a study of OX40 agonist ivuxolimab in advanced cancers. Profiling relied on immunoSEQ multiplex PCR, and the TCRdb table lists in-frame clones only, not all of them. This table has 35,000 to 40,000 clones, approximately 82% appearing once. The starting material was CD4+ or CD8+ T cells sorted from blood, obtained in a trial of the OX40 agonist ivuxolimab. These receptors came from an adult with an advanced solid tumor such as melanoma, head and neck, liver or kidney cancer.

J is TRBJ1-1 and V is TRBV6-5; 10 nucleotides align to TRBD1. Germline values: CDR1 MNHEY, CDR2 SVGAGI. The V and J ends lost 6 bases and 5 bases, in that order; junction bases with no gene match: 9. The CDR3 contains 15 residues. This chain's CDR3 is CASSRTGGGGTEAFF. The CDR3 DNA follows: TGTGCCAGCAGCCGGACAGGGGGGGGTGGGACTGAAGCTTTCTTT.

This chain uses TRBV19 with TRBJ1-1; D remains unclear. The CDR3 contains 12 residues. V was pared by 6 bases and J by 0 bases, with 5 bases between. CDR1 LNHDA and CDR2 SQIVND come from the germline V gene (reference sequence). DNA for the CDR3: TGTGCCAGTAGGCTCATGAACACTGAAGCTTTCTTT. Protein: CASRLMNTEAFF.

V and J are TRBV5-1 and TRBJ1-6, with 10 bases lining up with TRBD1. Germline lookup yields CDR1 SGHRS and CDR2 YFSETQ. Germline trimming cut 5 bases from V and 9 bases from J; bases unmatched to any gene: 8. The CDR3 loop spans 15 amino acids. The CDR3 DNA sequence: TGCGCCAGCAGGACCGGGACAGGGGTATTTTCACCCCTCCACTTT. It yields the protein CASRTGTGVFSPLHF.

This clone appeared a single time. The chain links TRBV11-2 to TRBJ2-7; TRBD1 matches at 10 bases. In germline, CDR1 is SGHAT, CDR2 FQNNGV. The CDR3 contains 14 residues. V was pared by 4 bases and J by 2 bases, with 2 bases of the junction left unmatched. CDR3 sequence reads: CASSSTGGPYEQYF. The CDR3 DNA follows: TGTGCCAGCAGCTCGACAGGGGGCCCCTACGAGCAGTACTTC.

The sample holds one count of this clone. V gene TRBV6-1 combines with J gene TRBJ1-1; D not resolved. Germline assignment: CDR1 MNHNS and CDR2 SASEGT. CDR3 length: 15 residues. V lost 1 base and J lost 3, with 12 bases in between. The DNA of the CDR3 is TGTGCCAGCAGTGAAGTCATATCCGGGGACACTGAAGCTTTCTTT. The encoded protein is CASSEVISGDTEAFF.

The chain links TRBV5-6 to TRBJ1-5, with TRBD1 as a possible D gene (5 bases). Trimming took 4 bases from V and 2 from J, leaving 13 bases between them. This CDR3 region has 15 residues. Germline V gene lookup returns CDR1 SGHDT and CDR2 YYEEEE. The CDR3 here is CASSIGGGGNQPQHF. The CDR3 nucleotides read TGTGCCAGCAGCATTGGCGGGGGGGGCAATCAGCCCCAGCATTTT.

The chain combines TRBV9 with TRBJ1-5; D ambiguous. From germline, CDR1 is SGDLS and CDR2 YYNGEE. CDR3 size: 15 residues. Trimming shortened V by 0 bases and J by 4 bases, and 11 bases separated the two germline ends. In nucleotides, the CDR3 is TGTGCCAGCAGCGTAGATGGGGTCGGGAATCAGCCCCAGCATTTT. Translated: CASSVDGVGNQPQHF.

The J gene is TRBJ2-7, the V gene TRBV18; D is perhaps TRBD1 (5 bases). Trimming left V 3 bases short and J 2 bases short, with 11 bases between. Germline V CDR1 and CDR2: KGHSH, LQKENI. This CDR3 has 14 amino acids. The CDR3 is CASSPDSQTYEQYF. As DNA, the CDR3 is TGTGCCAGCTCACCCGACAGCCAGACCTACGAGCAGTACTTC.

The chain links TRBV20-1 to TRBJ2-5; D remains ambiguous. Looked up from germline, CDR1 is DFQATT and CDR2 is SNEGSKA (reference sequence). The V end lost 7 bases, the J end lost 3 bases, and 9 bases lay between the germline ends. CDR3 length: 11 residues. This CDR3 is CSVNRKETQYF. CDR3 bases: TGCAGTGTTAACAGAAAAGAGACCCAGTACTTC.

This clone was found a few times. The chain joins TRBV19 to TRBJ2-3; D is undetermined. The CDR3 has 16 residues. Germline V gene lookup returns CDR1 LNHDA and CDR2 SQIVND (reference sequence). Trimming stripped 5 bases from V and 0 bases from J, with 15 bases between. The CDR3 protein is CASSDMSGASTDTQYF. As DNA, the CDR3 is TGTGCCAGTAGTGATATGAGTGGTGCCAGCACAGATACGCAGTATTTT.

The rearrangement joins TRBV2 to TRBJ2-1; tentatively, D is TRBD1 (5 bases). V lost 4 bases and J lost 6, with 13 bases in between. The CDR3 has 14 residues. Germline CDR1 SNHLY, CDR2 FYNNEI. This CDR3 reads CASSGGGRGNEQFF. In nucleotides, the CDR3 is TGTGCCAGCAGTGGAGGCGGAAGGGGCAATGAGCAGTTCTTC.

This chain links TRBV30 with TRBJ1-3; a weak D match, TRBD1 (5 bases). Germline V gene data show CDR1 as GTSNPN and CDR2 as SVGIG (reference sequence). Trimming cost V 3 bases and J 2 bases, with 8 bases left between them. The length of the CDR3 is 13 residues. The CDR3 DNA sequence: TGTGCCTGGAGGTGGGGGGCTGGAAACACCATATATTTT. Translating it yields CAWRWGAGNTIYF. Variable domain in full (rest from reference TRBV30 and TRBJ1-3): SQTIHQWPATLVQPVGSPLSLECTVEGTSNPNLYWYRQAAGRGLQLLFYSVGIGQISSEVPQNLSASRPQDRQFILSSKKLLLSDSGFYLCAWRWGAGNTIYFGEGSWLTVV.

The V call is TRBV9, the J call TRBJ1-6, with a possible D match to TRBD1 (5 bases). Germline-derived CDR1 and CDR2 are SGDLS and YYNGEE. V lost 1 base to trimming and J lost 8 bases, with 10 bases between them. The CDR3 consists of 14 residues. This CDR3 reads CASSVSGADSPLHF. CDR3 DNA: TGTGCCAGCAGCGTATCCGGGGCTGATTCACCCCTCCACTTT.

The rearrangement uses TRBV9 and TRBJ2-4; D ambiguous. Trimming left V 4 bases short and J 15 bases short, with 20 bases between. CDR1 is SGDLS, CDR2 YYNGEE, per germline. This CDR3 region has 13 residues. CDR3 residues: CASSPTLQWFLYF. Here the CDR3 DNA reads TGTGCCAGCAGCCCGACGTTACAGTGGTTTTTGTACTTC.

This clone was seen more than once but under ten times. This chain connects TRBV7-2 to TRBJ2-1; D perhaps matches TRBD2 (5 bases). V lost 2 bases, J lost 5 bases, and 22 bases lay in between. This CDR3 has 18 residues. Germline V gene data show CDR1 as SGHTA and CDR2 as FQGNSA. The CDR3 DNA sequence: TGTGCCAGCAGCTTAATCCCCCGAGTCCTTGGAGGTAACAATGAGCAGTTCTTC. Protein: CASSLIPRVLGGNNEQFF.

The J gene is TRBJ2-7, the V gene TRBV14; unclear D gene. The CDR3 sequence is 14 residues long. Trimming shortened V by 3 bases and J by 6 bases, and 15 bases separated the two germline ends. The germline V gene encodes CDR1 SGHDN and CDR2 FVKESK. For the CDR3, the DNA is TGTGCCAGCAGCCAGACGTCGGGCCCTGTCGAGCAGTACTTC. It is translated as CASSQTSGPVEQYF.

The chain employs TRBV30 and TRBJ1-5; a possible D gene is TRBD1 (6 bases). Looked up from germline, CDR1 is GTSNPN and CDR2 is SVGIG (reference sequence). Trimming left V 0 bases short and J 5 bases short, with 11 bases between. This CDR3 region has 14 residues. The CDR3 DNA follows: TGTGCCTGGAGTGTAAGGGGGGGGGATCAGCCCCAGCATTTT. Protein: CAWSVRGGDQPQHF.

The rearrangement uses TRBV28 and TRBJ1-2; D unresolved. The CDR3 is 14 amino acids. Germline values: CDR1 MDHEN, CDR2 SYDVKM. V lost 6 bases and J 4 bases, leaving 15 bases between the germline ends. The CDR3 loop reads CASSPSGEIYGYTF. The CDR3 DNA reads TGTGCCAGCAGCCCATCCGGGGAAATCTATGGCTACACCTTC.

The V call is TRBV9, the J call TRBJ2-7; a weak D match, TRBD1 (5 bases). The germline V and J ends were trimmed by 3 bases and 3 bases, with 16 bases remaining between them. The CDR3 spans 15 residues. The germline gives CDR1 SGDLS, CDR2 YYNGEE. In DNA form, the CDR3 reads TGTGCCAGCAGCGCAGGACATGTTCAAGGCTACGAGCAGTACTTC. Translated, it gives CASSAGHVQGYEQYF.

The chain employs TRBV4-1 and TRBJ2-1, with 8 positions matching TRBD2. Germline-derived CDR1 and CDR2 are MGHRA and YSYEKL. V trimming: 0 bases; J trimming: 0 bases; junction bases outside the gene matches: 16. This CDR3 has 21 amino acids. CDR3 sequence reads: CASSQEKLKLAEGSSYNEQFF. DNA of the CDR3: TGCGCCAGCAGCCAAGAGAAGTTGAAACTAGCGGAGGGGAGCTCCTACAATGAGCAGTTCTTC.

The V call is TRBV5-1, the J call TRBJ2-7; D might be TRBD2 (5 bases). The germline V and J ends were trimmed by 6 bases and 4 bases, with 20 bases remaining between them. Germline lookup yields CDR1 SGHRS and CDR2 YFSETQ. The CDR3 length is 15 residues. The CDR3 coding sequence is TGCGCCAGCAACATTCGGGCGGGCGGAGAGTACGAGCAGTACTTC. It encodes CASNIRAGGEYEQYF.